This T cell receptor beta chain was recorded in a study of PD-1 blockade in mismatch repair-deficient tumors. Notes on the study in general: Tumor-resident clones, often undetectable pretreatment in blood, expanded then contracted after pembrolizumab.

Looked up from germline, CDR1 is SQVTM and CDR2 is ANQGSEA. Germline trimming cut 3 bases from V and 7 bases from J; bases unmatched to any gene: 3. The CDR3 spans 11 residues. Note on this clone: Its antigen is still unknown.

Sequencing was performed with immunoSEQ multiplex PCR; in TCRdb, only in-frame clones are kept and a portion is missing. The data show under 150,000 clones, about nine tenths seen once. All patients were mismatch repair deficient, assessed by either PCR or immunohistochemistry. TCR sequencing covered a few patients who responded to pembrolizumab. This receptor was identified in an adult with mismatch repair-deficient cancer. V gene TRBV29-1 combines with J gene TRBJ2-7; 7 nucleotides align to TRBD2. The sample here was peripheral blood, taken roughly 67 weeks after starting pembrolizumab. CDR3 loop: CSVETSREQYF. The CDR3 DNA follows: TGCAGCGTTGAGACTAGCCGTGAGCAGTACTTC.